The sequence of this T cell receptor beta chain was determined in a study of shared clonotypes between healthy human individuals (dated by TCRdb to the early 2020s). Concerning the study at large: Three men and two women, aged 18 to 49 years, made up the cohort. Per donor, three plates each were used for CD4 naive and CD4 memory, two for CD8 naive, and one for CD8 memory. To increase sequencing depth and limit assay-specific biases, different laboratories used diverse techniques to prepare libraries and sequence TCR repertoires. Leukapheresis yielded between about 0.94 and 9.5 billion PBMCs per donor. The study deeply sequenced blood TCR repertoires of five healthy adults to estimate repertoire size and the extent of clonotype sharing between individuals.

Between the V and J ends, shortened by 3 bases and 0 bases respectively, the junction contains 11 bases. From the cysteine up to the phenylalanine, the CDR3 has a length of 16 residues. Of the read, only the CDR3 DNA is kept; its 48 bases are in frame from base 1. The germline V gene provides CDR1 MGHRA and CDR2 YSYEKL. Using the deep immunoSEQ assay, TCR CDR3 regions were amplified from genomic DNA by multiplex PCR. Extracted genomic DNA from each cell subset was spread evenly across all wells of several immunoSEQ 96-well plates, with each plate serving as a replicate. For sorted subsets, approximately 210 ng of genomic DNA, equivalent to some 30,000 T cell genomes, went into each replicate PCR. Purified libraries were quantified with a Qubit 3.0 fluorometer, sized on a Bioanalyzer 2100, and re-quantified with the KAPA Library Quantification kit. A separate single-read 150-cycle Illumina NextSeq 550 flow cell was used to sequence each immunoSEQ 96-well plate. In the original analysis: Because only junctional sequences without quality scores were contained in the immunoSEQ output, filtering matching that applied to full-length reads could not be performed. To assign V/J genes and CDR3, sequences were annotated using PyIR, a Python wrapper for IgBLAST v1.9, with IMGT germline references. Reads were filtered out if the reads had weak V/J assignments (E-value above 1e-6), no CDR3, stop codons, out-of-frame junctions, or ambiguous translated residues. V3J clonotypes were defined as sequences sharing an identical inferred V gene, J gene, and CDR3 amino acid sequence. To compute the percentage overlap between repertoires, the number of shared unique clonotypes was divided by the size of the smaller repertoire. Repertoire richness was assessed with RTK rarefaction, the Chao1 estimator, and Recon v2.1 estimates of unobserved clonotypes. Generation probabilities were computed with OLGA for all TCRbeta clonotypes obtained by the gDNA method from a handful of donors. TCRdb re-hosts the immuneACCESS table, in-frame sequences only. Its copies lack some clones; in the studies checked, an unresolved V gene accounts for under half of them, and the cause for the rest is not known. The DNA was the basis for D and trimming; V, J and clone size are from that table. This sample has some 2.1 million clones in its table, and about 95% of those were observed once. The ten largest clones take up around 1.1% of the sample.

To note about this clone: The antigen this receptor binds is unknown. Per-base qualities were not stored, and no clone one base away is much larger.

For the CD8 naive samples, CD45RO-negative cells were positively selected for CCR7, yielding a CD45RA+CCR7+ population from which TemRA cells were excluded. Healthy HIV-negative adults with no recently reported acute infections or vaccinations were included as donors. Only Caucasian adults living in Nashville, Tennessee, USA were represented among the donors. Blood was obtained by leukapheresis, after which PBMCs were separated by Ficoll-Histopaque density gradient centrifugation and cryopreserved in liquid nitrogen vapor phase. Analytical flow cytometry was used to check the purity and quantity of each magnetically sorted T cell population. From each sorted fraction, genomic DNA was isolated and quantified by UV absorbance on a Nanodrop 2000c. Here is what the overall study found, with its caveats: Even with the large sequencing depth, rarefaction of the sorted-subset datasets indicated that sequencing was incomplete. Because the study included only a small number of donors, the genetic and exposure-history diversity represented was limited. Pairwise subsampling indicated that sequencing depth was expected to affect the degree of clonotype sharing among donors. Sampling was restricted to blood, and TCR repertoires in tissues likely differ from the TCR repertoires found in blood. Compared with non-shared clonotypes, the clonotypes found in all four sorted-subset donors had higher generation probabilities. About 5% of naive CD4, 3.5% of naive CD8, 2% to 2.5% of memory CD4, and about 0.4% of memory CD8 clonotypes were shared across several donors. Estimated clonotype richness was generally larger for naive than for memory subsets.

The sequence came from a man in his late teens or twenties in good health. Recombination connected TRBV4-1 to TRBJ2-2; the D gene is tentatively TRBD1 or TRBD2, each matching 5 bases. Sequences were obtained from naive CD8+ T cells sorted from blood. The cell subset or site label corresponds to: CD45RA+CCR7+. The bases read TGCGCCAGCAGCCAGAAGGGGACGTCGAACACCGGGGAGCTGTTTTTT. Its translation is CASSQKGTSNTGELFF.